The clone carrying this T cell receptor beta chain has just a few counts. Its matching antigen is unknown. Germline V lookup: CDR1 ENHRY, CDR2 SYGVKD. V dropped 8 bases and J dropped 2 bases, with 13 bases sitting between them. The CDR3 spans 13 residues. Researchers gathered lesional scalp punch biopsies and peripheral blood from patients with alopecia areata. PBMCs were stained for CD3, CD4 and CD8, and CD4+ and CD8+ T cells were sorted. This entry belongs to a study of CD8+ T cells in alopecia areata. Once RNA had been extracted, it was reverse transcribed into cDNA to act as the sequencing template. TCRdb's table, derived via immunoSEQ multiplex PCR, lists solely in-frame clones and lacks some. The sample contains 98,000 or so clones, approximately 50% of which appear only once. Study observations and caveats: Affected scalp, especially in alopecia totalis/universalis, had a higher clonality than normal scalp did.

Sequencing was carried out using NKG2D-low CD8+ T cells sorted from blood. The sequence derives from a human donor with alopecia areata. V is TRBV10-3 and J is TRBJ2-7; D may be TRBD1 (6 bases). The DNA for the CDR3 is TGTGCCATCTCGAAGGGGGAAGCCTACGAGCAGTACTTC. It yields the protein CAISKGEAYEQYF.